This is a list of T cell receptor beta chains from one sample in a study of cytotoxic CD8 clonotypes in ibrutinib-treated CLL. Some clones are missing from TCRdb's copy, which holds only in-frame ones; the method was immunoSEQ multiplex PCR. The data contain roughly 100,000 clones, approximately 78% of them seen just once; the ten biggest clones take up 25% to 35%. The sample in question was PBMCs, obtained after 12 months of ibrutinib treatment. The receptor source for this set is a human donor with chronic lymphocytic leukemia. Each CDR3 is given with its conserved first and last residue. D genes are given only for firm matches. Not all rows give a size; the values are once, few, many and, for expanded clones, a class.

j_call	v_call	d_call	clone_size	cdr3_aa	cdr3_nt
TRBJ2-7	TRBV5-1	TRBD1	-	CASSSSGTAYEQYF	TGCGCCAGCAGCTCCTCCGGGACAGCCTACGAGCAGTACTTC
TRBJ2-3	TRBV19	TRBD1	-	CASRRDRVTDTQYF	TGTGCCAGTAGGCGGGACAGGGTCACAGATACGCAGTATTTT
TRBJ2-7	TRBV25-1	-	-	CASSELSDYYEQYF	TGTGCCAGCAGTGAACTATCAGATTACTACGAGCAGTACTTC
TRBJ2-1	TRBV7-9	-	-	CASSLSLVAIF	TGTGCCAGCAGCTTATCATTAGTGGCGATCTTC
TRBJ2-2	TRBV11-3	-	once	CASSLGGSTGELFF	TGTGCCAGCAGCTTAGGGGGTAGCACCGGGGAGCTGTTTTTT
TRBJ1-6	TRBV7-9	-	-	CASSLAYSPLHF	TGTGCCAGCAGCTTAGCCTATTCACCCCTCCACTTT
TRBJ1-1	TRBV25-1	-	-	CASSDWGANTEAFF	TGTGCCAGCAGTGATTGGGGGGCGAACACTGAAGCTTTCTTT
TRBJ2-5	TRBV7-2	TRBD2	-	CASSPGGGETQYF	TGTGCCAGCAGCCCGGGGGGGGGAGAGACCCAGTACTTC
TRBJ1-1	TRBV30	TRBD1	-	CAWSQGVNTEAFF	TGTGCCTGGTCTCAGGGGGTCAACACTGAAGCTTTCTTT
TRBJ2-2	TRBV5-1	TRBD1	-	CASSLAPGQGSTTGELFF	TGCGCCAGCAGCTTGGCCCCGGGACAGGGGTCTACCACCGGGGAGCTGTTTTTT
TRBJ1-2	TRBV21-1	-	-	CASSKALTYNYGYTF	TGTGCCAGCAGCAAAGCCCTCACCTATAACTATGGCTACACCTTC
TRBJ2-5	TRBV14	-	-	CATRRLEGAQETQYF	TGTGCCACCCGGCGGTTGGAGGGAGCACAAGAGACCCAGTACTTC
TRBJ2-7	TRBV19	TRBD1	-	CASSMLGQAYEQYF	TGTGCCAGTAGTATGCTTGGACAGGCCTACGAGCAGTACTTC
TRBJ2-5	TRBV7-2	TRBD2	-	CASSPYGGGGEETQYF	TGTGCCAGCAGCCCCTATGGCGGCGGGGGGGAAGAGACCCAGTACTTC
TRBJ1-4	TRBV21-1	-	-	CASSPFSTNEKLFF	TGTGCCAGCAGCCCGTTTTCAACTAATGAAAAACTGTTTTTT
TRBJ2-1	TRBV27	TRBD2	-	CASSLGIQRGSSYNEQFF	TGTGCCAGCAGTTTAGGCATCCAGCGGGGGAGCTCCTACAATGAGCAGTTCTTC
TRBJ2-7	TRBV5-1	TRBD2	-	CASSLMVAGAYSYEQYF	TGCGCCAGCAGCTTGATGGTAGCGGGGGCCTACTCCTACGAGCAGTACTTC
TRBJ2-3	TRBV4-1	-	-	CASSQDFRGVHTDTQYF	TGCGCCAGCAGCCAAGATTTCCGCGGGGTACACACAGATACGCAGTATTTT
TRBJ2-4	TRBV29-1	-	-	CSGGDGLAKNIQYF	TGCAGCGGTGGGGACGGTCTAGCCAAAAACATTCAGTACTTC
TRBJ1-6	TRBV28	-	-	CASSLDVSPYNSPLHF	TGTGCCAGCAGTTTAGATGTCAGCCCCTATAATTCACCCCTCCACTTT
TRBJ2-1	TRBV10-3	TRBD2	few	CAISREGGNEQFF	TGTGCCATCAGTCGGGAGGGAGGCAATGAGCAGTTCTTC
TRBJ2-7	TRBV28	-	-	CASSVGVEGEQYF	TGTGCCAGCAGCGTCGGGGTAGAGGGCGAGCAGTACTTC
TRBJ1-5	TRBV19	TRBD1	-	CASSKTQGAGQPQHF	TGTGCCAGTAGTAAAACACAGGGGGCGGGTCAGCCCCAGCATTTT
TRBJ2-5	TRBV6-6	TRBD1	-	CASRVTGVQETQYF	TGTGCCAGCAGGGTAACAGGGGTCCAAGAGACCCAGTACTTC
TRBJ2-2	TRBV12-5	-	-	CASGFRTATGELFF	TGTGCTAGTGGTTTCCGGACAGCCACCGGGGAGCTGTTTTTT
TRBJ1-2	TRBV7-2	-	-	CASSLDSYRDYGYTF	TGTGCCAGCAGCCTGGACAGCTACCGCGACTATGGCTACACCTTC
TRBJ2-7	TRBV5-1	-	-	CASSLGANYYYEQYF	TGCGCCAGCAGCTTGGGGGCAAACTATTATTACGAGCAGTACTTC
TRBJ1-1	TRBV29-1	-	-	CSVDRYEAFF	TGCAGCGTCGACCGCTATGAAGCTTTCTTT
TRBJ2-7	TRBV9	TRBD1	-	CASSAGAGGSYEQYF	TGTGCCAGCAGCGCTGGGGCAGGGGGATCCTACGAGCAGTACTTC
TRBJ1-3	TRBV7-3	-	-	CASSLAALGINGNTIYF	TGTGCCAGCAGCTTGGCGGCCCTCGGGATTAACGGAAACACCATATATTTT
TRBJ1-5	TRBV19	TRBD1	-	CATRTGGDQPQHF	TGTGCCACCAGGACAGGGGGCGATCAGCCCCAGCATTTT
TRBJ1-2	TRBV28	-	-	CASRPGRKANYGYTF	TGTGCCAGCAGGCCCGGGAGGAAAGCTAACTATGGCTACACCTTC
TRBJ1-3	TRBV28	TRBD1	-	CASNSGQGNTIYF	TGTGCCAGCAACTCGGGACAGGGAAACACCATATATTTT
TRBJ2-7	TRBV5-1	-	-	CASSRGTSSYEQYF	TGCGCCAGCAGCCGGGGGACATCGAGCTACGAGCAGTACTTC
TRBJ2-7	TRBV19	-	-	CASSIAPRGRGSSYEQYF	TGTGCCAGTAGTATAGCCCCCCGGGGGAGAGGGTCCTCCTACGAGCAGTACTTC
TRBJ1-2	TRBV5-6	-	-	CASSFGRLFGGYTF	TGTGCCAGCAGCTTTGGCAGACTCTTCGGGGGCTACACCTTC
TRBJ1-5	TRBV6-4	TRBD1	-	CASRPGQGNQPQHF	TGTGCCAGCAGGCCGGGACAGGGCAATCAGCCCCAGCATTTT
TRBJ2-3	TRBV28	TRBD1	once	CATQGQDTQYF	TGTGCCACACAGGGGCAAGATACGCAGTATTTT
TRBJ1-3	TRBV15	-	-	CATSRVGRDSGNTIYF	TGTGCCACCAGCAGAGTGGGACGGGACTCTGGAAACACCATATATTTT
TRBJ2-7	TRBV6-6	-	-	CASSVEYEQYF	TGTGCCAGCAGTGTGGAGTACGAGCAGTACTTC
TRBJ1-1	TRBV5-8	-	-	CASSPRGRRLGTEAFF	TGTGCCAGCAGCCCGCGCGGGCGGCGGTTGGGTACTGAAGCTTTCTTT
TRBJ2-5	TRBV5-4	TRBD2	-	CASSDGTSGGAAETQYF	TGTGCCAGCAGCGATGGGACTAGCGGGGGGGCCGCGGAGACCCAGTACTTC
TRBJ1-2	TRBV10-1	-	-	CASSNGYTF	TGCGCCAGCTCTAATGGCTACACCTTC
TRBJ2-5	TRBV7-2	TRBD2	many	CASNILAGAQETQYF	TGTGCCAGCAACATTTTAGCGGGGGCCCAAGAGACCCAGTACTTC
TRBJ2-7	TRBV28	-	-	CASSLRGYEQYF	TGTGCCAGCAGTTTAAGGGGTTACGAGCAGTACTTC
TRBJ1-1	TRBV2	-	-	CASSEAGYTEAFF	TGTGCCAGCAGTGAAGCGGGGTACACTGAAGCTTTCTTT
TRBJ1-5	TRBV7-9	-	-	CASSPGPRGAGQPQHF	TGTGCCAGCAGCCCAGGACCTCGAGGGGCAGGGCAGCCCCAGCATTTT
TRBJ1-4	TRBV18	TRBD1	-	CASSPPTGTGIEKLFF	TGTGCCAGCTCACCACCAACCGGGACAGGGATTGAAAAACTGTTTTTT
TRBJ2-5	TRBV20-1	-	-	CSARAMETQYF	TGCAGTGCTAGAGCTATGGAGACCCAGTACTTC
TRBJ1-6	TRBV7-2	TRBD1	few	CASSSDRGSSPLHF	TGTGCCAGCAGCTCGGACAGGGGCAGTTCACCCCTCCACTTT
TRBJ2-5	TRBV19	TRBD2	-	CASSRLAEETQYF	TGTGCCAGTAGCCGACTAGCCGAAGAGACCCAGTACTTC
TRBJ2-2	TRBV28	-	-	CASDRNTGELFF	TGTGCCAGCGACAGGAACACCGGGGAGCTGTTTTTT
TRBJ2-7	TRBV7-2	-	-	CASSRSSVGTYEQYF	TGTGCCAGCAGCAGAAGCAGCGTAGGAACCTACGAGCAGTACTTC
TRBJ2-7	TRBV19	TRBD1	-	CASRATGRPYEQYF	TGTGCCAGTAGGGCGACAGGGAGACCTTACGAGCAGTACTTC
TRBJ2-5	TRBV7-5	-	-	CARWGYPSGTQYF	TGTGCCAGATGGGGCTATCCTTCGGGGACCCAGTACTTC
TRBJ2-5	TRBV7-9	TRBD1	-	CASRPDRGQETQYF	TGTGCCAGCAGACCGGACAGGGGGCAGGAGACCCAGTACTTC
TRBJ1-5	TRBV2	-	-	CASSAQVNQPQHF	TGTGCCAGCAGTGCTCAGGTCAATCAGCCCCAGCATTTT